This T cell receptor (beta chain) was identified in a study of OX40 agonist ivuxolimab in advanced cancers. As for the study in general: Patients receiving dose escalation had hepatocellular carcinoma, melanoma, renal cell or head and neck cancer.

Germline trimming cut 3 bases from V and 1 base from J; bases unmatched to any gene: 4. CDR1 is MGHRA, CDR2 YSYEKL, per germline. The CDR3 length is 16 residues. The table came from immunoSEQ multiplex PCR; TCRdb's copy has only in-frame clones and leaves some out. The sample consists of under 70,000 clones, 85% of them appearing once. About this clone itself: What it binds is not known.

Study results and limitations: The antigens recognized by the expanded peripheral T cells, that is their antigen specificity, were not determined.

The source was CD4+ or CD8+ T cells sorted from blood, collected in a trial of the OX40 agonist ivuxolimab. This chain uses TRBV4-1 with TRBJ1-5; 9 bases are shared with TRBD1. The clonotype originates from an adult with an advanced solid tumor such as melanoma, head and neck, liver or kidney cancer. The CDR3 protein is CASSQLDRGSNQPQHF. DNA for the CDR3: TGCGCCAGCAGCCAGCTTGACAGGGGGAGCAATCAGCCCCAGCATTTT.